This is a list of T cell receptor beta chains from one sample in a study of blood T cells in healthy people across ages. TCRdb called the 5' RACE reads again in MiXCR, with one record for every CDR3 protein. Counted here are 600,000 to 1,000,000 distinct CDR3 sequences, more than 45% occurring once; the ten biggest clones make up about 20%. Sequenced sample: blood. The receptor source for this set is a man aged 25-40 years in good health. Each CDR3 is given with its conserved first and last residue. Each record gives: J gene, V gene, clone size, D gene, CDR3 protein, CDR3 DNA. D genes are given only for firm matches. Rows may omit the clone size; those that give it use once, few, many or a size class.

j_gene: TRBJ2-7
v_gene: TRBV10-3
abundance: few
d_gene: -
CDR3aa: CAITSEGGGPYEQYF
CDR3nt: TGTGCCATTACCTCCGAAGGTGGGGGGCCCTACGAGCAGTACTTC

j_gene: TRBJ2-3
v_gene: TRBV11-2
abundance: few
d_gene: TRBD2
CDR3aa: CASSLRAGGDTQYF
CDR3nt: TGTGCCAGCAGCTTACGAGCGGGAGGGGATACGCAGTATTTT

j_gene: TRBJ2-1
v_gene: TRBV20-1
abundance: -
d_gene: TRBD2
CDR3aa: CSAPGGPYSYNEQFF
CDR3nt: TGCAGCGCTCCGGGGGGGCCCTACTCCTACAATGAGCAGTTCTTC

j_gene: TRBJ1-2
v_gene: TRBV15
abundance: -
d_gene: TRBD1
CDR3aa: CATFPGQGAYGYTF
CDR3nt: TGTGCCACCTTCCCGGGACAGGGAGCCTATGGCTACACCTTC

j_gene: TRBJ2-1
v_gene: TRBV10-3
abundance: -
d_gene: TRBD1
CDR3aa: CAISGTQGATYNEQFF
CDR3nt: TGTGCCATCAGTGGAACTCAGGGGGCTACCTACAATGAGCAGTTCTTC

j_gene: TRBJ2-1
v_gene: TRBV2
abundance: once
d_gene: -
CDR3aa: CASVETSYNEQFF
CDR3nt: TGTGCCAGCGTCGAGACTTCCTACAATGAGCAGTTCTTC

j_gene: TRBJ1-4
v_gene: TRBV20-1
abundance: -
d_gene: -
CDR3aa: CSARDSRVDEKLFF
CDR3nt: TGCAGTGCTAGAGACAGTAGGGTAGACGAAAAACTGTTTTTT

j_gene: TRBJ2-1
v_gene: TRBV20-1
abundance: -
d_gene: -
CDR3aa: CSALGSGTSDNEQFF
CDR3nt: TGCAGTGCTCTTGGTTCCGGGACCTCCGACAATGAGCAGTTCTTC

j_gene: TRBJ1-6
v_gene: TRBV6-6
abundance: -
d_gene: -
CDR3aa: CASSPRVGAYNSPLHF
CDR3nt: TGTGCCAGCAGTCCCAGGGTAGGGGCATATAATTCACCCCTCCACTTT

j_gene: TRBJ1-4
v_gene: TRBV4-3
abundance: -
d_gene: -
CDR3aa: CASSQDSADATNEKLFF
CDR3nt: TGCGCCAGCAGCCAAGATTCCGCAGACGCAACTAATGAAAAACTGTTTTTT

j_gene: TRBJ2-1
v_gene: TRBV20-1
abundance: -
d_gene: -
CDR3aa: CSAKSLRAYNEQFF
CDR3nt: TGCAGTGCTAAGTCGCTGCGGGCTTACAATGAGCAGTTCTTC

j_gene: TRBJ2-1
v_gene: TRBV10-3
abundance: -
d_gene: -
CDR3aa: CAISGGTSLEQFF
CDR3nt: TGTGCCATCAGTGGTGGGACCAGCCTAGAGCAGTTCTTC

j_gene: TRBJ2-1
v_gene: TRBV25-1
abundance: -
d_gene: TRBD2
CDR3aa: CASSEYFLSGSWDEQFF
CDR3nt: TGTGCCAGCAGTGAATATTTTCTTAGCGGGAGTTGGGATGAGCAGTTCTTC

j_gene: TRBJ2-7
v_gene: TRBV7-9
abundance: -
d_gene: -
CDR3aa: CASSGGLDPYEQYF
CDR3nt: TGTGCCAGCAGCGGGGGCCTCGACCCCTACGAGCAGTACTTC

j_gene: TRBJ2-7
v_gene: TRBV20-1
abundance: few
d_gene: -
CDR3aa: CSAYSMTVPTYEQYF
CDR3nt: TGCAGTGCCTACTCAATGACAGTGCCAACCTACGAGCAGTACTTC

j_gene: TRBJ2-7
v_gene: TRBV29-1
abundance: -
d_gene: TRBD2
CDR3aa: CSVARMGGASYEQYF
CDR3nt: TGCAGCGTTGCCCGGATGGGAGGGGCTTCGTACGAGCAGTACTTC

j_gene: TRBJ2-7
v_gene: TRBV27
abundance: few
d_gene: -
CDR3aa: CASSLSPLQSEQYF
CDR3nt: TGTGCCAGCAGTTTATCACCGCTCCAAAGCGAGCAGTACTTC

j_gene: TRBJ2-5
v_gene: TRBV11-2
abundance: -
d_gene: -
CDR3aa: CASSLGPIYQETQYF
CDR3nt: TGTGCCAGCAGCTTAGGCCCCATATACCAAGAGACCCAGTACTTC

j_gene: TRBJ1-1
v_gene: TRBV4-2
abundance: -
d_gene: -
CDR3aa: CASSQDPYLRATEAFF
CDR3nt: TGTGCCAGCAGCCAAGATCCCTATCTTAGGGCCACTGAAGCTTTCTTT

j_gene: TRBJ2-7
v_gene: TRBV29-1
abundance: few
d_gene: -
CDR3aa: CSVEVRGRPAYEQYF
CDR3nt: TGCAGCGTTGAAGTTCGCGGCCGGCCAGCCTACGAGCAGTACTTC

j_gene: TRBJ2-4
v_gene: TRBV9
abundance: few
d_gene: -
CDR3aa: CASSRGDGIQYF
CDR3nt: TGTGCCTCCTCCCGAGGGGACGGCATTCAGTACTTC

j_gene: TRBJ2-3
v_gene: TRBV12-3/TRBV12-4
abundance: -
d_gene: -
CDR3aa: CASSPGPVEDTQYF
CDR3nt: TGTGCCAGCAGCCCGGGCCCTGTGGAAGATACGCAGTATTTT

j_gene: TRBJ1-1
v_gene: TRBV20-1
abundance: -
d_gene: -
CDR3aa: CSALGPRGNTEAFF
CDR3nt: TGCAGTGCCCTAGGCCCCCGAGGGAACACTGAAGCTTTCTTT

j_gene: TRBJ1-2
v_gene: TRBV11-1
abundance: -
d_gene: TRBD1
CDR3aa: CASSSLRTGNGYTF
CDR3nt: TGTGCCAGCAGCTCTCTGAGGACAGGGAATGGCTACACCTTC

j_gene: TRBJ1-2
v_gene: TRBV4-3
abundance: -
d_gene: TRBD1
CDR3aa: CASSRSGQGNYGYTF
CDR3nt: TGCGCCAGCAGCCGGTCGGGACAGGGAAACTATGGCTACACCTTC

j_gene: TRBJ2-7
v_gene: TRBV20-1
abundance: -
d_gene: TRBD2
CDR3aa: CSARDYETSGRPTSEQYF
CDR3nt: TGCAGTGCTAGAGATTACGAGACTAGCGGGAGGCCCACGTCCGAGCAGTACTTC

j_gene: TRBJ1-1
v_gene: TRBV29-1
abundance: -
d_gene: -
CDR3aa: CSVVQRLNTEAFF
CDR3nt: TGCAGCGTTGTTCAGAGACTGAACACTGAAGCTTTCTTT

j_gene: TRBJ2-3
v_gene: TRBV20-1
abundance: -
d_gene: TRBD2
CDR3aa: CSALQRTSVSDTQYF
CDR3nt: TGCAGTGCCCTTCAGAGAACTAGCGTATCAGATACGCAGTATTTT

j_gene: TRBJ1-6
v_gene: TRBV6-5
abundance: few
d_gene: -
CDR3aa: CASSKGVSLTTPLHF
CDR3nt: TGTGCCAGCAGTAAAGGGGTATCACTTACTACACCCCTCCACTTT

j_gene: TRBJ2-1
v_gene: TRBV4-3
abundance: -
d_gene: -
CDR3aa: CASSQDRAGALRPDNEQFF
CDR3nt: TGCGCCAGCAGCCAAGATAGGGCGGGGGCCTTAAGGCCCGACAATGAGCAGTTCTTC

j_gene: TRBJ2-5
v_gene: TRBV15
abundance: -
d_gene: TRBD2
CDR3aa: CATRPSGGETQYF
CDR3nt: TGTGCCACCCGTCCTAGCGGGGGGGAGACCCAGTACTTC

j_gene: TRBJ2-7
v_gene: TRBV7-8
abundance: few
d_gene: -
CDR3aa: CASSLTNYEQYF
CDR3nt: TGTGCCAGCAGCCTCACGAACTACGAGCAGTACTTC

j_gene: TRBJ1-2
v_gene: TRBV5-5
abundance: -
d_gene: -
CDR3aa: CASSLASGTPGRYTF
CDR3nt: TGTGCCAGCAGCTTGGCCTCCGGGACGCCCGGACGCTACACCTTC

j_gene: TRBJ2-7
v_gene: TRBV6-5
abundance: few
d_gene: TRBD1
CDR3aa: CASSNTGGSYEQYF
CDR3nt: TGTGCCAGCAGTAACACAGGGGGATCGTACGAGCAGTACTTC

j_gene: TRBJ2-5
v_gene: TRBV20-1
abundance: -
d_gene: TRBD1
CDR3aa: CSAGRSRTGETQYF
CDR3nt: TGCAGTGCTGGCCGATCCCGGACAGGAGAGACCCAGTACTTC

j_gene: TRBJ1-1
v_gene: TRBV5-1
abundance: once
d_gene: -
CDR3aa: CASSRRTADTEAFF
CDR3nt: TGCGCCAGCAGCCGTCGGACAGCTGACACTGAAGCTTTCTTT

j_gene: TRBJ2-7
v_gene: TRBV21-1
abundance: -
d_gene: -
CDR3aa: CANSDRPYEQYF
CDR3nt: TGTGCCAACTCGGACAGGCCCTACGAGCAGTACTTC

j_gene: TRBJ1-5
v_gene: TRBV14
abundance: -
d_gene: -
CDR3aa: CASSQGPPQGAIQPQHF
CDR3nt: TGTGCCAGCAGCCAAGGCCCCCCACAGGGCGCAATTCAGCCCCAGCATTTT

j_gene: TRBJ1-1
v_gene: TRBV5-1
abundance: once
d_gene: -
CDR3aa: CASSLQVGDTEAFF
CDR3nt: TGCGCCAGCAGCTTACAGGTCGGGGACACTGAAGCTTTCTTT

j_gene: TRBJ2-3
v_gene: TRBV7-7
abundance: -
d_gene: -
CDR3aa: CASSLGGSGINTQYF
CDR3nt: TGTGCCAGCAGCTTAGGGGGTTCAGGGATAAATACGCAGTATTTT

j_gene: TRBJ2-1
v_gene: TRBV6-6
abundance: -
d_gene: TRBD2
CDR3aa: CASRDLAVPSSYNEQFF
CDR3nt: TGTGCCAGCAGAGACCTAGCGGTCCCGAGCTCCTACAATGAGCAGTTCTTC

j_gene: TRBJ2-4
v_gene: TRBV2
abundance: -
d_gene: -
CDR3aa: CASSSGQSRGSIQYF
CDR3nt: TGTGCCAGCAGTTCCGGACAGAGCCGGGGAAGCATTCAGTACTTC

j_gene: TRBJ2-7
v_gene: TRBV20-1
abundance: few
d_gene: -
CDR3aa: CSARDPVRAVGEQYF
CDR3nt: TGCAGTGCTAGAGATCCGGTTAGGGCTGTTGGGGAGCAGTACTTC

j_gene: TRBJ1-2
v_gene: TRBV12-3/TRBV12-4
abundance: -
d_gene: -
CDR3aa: CASSPDSLARGYTF
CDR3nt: TGTGCCAGCAGTCCGGACAGCCTAGCGCGTGGCTACACCTTC

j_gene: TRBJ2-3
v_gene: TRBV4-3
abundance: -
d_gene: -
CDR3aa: CASSLSPGPDTQYF
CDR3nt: TGCGCCAGCAGCCTATCACCGGGCCCAGATACGCAGTATTTT

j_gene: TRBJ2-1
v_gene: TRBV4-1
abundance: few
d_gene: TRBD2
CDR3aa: CASSGAGPYNEQFF
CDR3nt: TGCGCCAGCAGCGGAGCGGGACCTTACAATGAGCAGTTCTTC

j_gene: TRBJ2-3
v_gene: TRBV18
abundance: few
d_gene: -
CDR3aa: CASLKTGLTDTQYF
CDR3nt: TGTGCCAGCTTAAAGACGGGGCTCACAGATACGCAGTATTTT

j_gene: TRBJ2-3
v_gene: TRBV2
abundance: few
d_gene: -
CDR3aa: CASSVLASDTQYF
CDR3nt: TGTGCCAGCAGTGTACTGGCTTCAGATACGCAGTATTTT

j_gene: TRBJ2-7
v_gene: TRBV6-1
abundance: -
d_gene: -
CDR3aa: CASSRRGASSYEQYF
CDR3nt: TGTGCCAGCAGTCGACGGGGAGCCTCTTCCTACGAGCAGTACTTC

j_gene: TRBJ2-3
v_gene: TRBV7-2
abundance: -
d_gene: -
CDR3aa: CASSSRYTDTQYF
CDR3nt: TGTGCCAGCAGCTCTCGATACACAGATACGCAGTATTTT

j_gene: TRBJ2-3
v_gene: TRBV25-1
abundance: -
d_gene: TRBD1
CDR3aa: CASSELGTGVTDTQYF
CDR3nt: TGTGCCAGCAGTGAACTAGGGACAGGGGTCACAGATACGCAGTATTTT

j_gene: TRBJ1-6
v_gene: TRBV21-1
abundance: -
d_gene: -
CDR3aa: CASSTQGQGNSPLHF
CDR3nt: TGTGCCAGCAGCACGCAGGGACAGGGCAATTCACCCCTCCACTTT

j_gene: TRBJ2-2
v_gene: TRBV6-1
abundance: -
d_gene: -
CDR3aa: CASNRGNTGELFF
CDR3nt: TGTGCCAGCAACAGAGGAAACACCGGGGAGCTGTTTTTT

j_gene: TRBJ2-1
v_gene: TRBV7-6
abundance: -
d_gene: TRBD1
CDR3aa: CASSFFGQAYNEQFF
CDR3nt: TGTGCCAGCAGCTTTTTTGGACAGGCCTACAATGAGCAGTTCTTC